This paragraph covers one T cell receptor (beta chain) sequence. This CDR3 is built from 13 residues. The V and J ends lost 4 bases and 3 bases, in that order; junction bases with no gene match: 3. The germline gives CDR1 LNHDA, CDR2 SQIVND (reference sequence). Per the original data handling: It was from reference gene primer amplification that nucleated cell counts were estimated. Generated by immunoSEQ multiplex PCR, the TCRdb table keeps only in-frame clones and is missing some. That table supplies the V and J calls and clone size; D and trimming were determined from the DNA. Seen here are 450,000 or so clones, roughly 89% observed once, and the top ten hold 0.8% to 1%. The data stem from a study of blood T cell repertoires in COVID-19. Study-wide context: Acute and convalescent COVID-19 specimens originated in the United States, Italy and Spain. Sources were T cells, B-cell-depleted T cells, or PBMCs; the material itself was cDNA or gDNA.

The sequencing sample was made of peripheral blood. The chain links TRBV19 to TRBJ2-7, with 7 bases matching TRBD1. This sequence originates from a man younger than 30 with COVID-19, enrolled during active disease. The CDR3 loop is CASSTTGDYEQYF. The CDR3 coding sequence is TGTGCCAGTAGTACAACAGGGGACTACGAGCAGTACTTC.